This TCR beta chain was sequenced for a study of early T cells in non-severe SARS-CoV-2 infection. TCRdb processed the 5' RACE reads anew with MiXCR; each CDR3 protein has one entry. The sample carries roughly 46,000 distinct CDR3 sequences, over 5% recorded once. V lost 0 bases to trimming and J lost 10 bases; unmatched junction nucleotides: 11. The CDR3 extends over 14 amino acids. CDR1 DFQATT and CDR2 SNEGSKA come from the germline V gene (reference sequence). This clonotype was detected ten times or more. Sequencing was performed on whole blood, taken at baseline. The sequence came from an adult who was a healthcare worker with PCR-confirmed SARS-CoV-2 infection or an uninfected control (not recorded which). The J gene is TRBJ1-1, the V gene TRBV20-1, with 7 positions matching TRBD1. The CDR3 nucleotides are TGCAGTGCTAGAGATCTCTCGGGCAGGGGGACAGCTTTCTTT. This translates into CSARDLSGRGTAFF.